The rows below give T cell receptor beta chains drawn from one sample of a study of blood T cell repertoires in COVID-19. Only in-frame clones appear in the TCRdb table, and some are missing; sequencing was by immunoSEQ multiplex PCR. The data show about 200,000 clones, 80% to 95% seen once. The specimen sequenced was peripheral blood. These receptors were obtained from a man aged 55 to 70 with COVID-19, enrolled during active disease. Each CDR3 is given with its conserved first and last residue. Each record gives: clone size, J gene, V gene, CDR3 length, D gene, CDR3 protein. The D gene is left open where the match is weak. A clone size is listed for some rows: how often the clone was seen (once, few, many), or a class if it is expanded.

>NA|TRBJ2-7|TRBV19|14|TRBD2
CASSRTSGSYEQYF
>NA|TRBJ2-2|TRBV7-3|14|NA
CASSPGTTTGELFF
>NA|TRBJ1-6|TRBV4-1|16|NA
CASSQDPQGYNSPLHF
>NA|TRBJ2-3|TRBV30|15|NA
CAWSKENLGTDTQYF
>NA|TRBJ1-2|TRBV6-5|14|TRBD1
CASSDRDRDYGYTF
>NA|TRBJ2-2|TRBV5-4|16|TRBD2
CASSLASGKNTGELFF
>NA|TRBJ2-2|TRBV19|16|NA
CASRDRLMGNTGELFF
>NA|TRBJ2-2|TRBV7-6|14|TRBD1
CASSYTGVTGELFF
>NA|TRBJ2-3|TRBV9|16|TRBD1
CASSPRTGSSTDTQYF
>NA|TRBJ1-1|TRBV2|15|TRBD1
CASRGTGALNTEAFF
>few|TRBJ1-2|TRBV5-1|14|NA
CASSLVEGSYGYTF
>NA|TRBJ1-4|TRBV6-5|13|NA
CASRRATNEKLFF
>NA|TRBJ1-4|TRBV6-5|14|NA
CASRKGDYNEKLFF
>NA|TRBJ1-3|TRBV7-3|15|NA
CASSPQAGVGNTIYF
>NA|TRBJ2-5|TRBV27|16|NA
CASSTRLVGDQETQYF
>NA|TRBJ1-2|TRBV19|14|TRBD1
CASSGQGSDYGYTF
>NA|TRBJ1-1|TRBV6-1|15|NA
CASIDRKGQNTEAFF
>NA|TRBJ2-6|TRBV18|17|NA
CASSPSTGFSGANVLTF
>NA|TRBJ2-7|TRBV5-3|14|NA
CARSLGPSSYEQYF
>NA|TRBJ1-1|TRBV12-3/TRBV12-4|12|NA
CASSLFRRGAFF
>NA|TRBJ1-2|TRBV12-3/TRBV12-4|13|TRBD1
CASSATGWDGYTF
>once|TRBJ1-2|TRBV7-9|15|TRBD1
CASSTGGQGMSGYTF
>NA|TRBJ2-7|TRBV27|13|NA
CASSLAGGYEQYF
>NA|TRBJ1-1|TRBV19|12|TRBD1
CASSTGGGGAFF
>NA|TRBJ2-2|TRBV5-4|17|TRBD1
CASSLANRGRRTGELFF
>NA|TRBJ1-5|TRBV10-3|16|TRBD1
CAISSDRGPSNQPQHF
>NA|TRBJ2-1|TRBV28|14|NA
CASSRAMTYNEQFF
>NA|TRBJ1-2|TRBV6-5|15|NA
CATSAALQRNYGYTF
>NA|TRBJ1-3|TRBV5-1|14|NA
CASSLVSAGNTIYF
>few|TRBJ1-5|TRBV5-8|18|TRBD1
CASSFPRRTDRVSQPQHF
>NA|TRBJ1-5|TRBV28|15|TRBD1
CASRQRQGANQPQHF
>once|TRBJ2-2|TRBV7-9|14|NA
CAPGGLRNTGELFF
>NA|TRBJ1-6|TRBV4-1|19|TRBD1
CASSQGGMVEGARNSPLHF
>NA|TRBJ2-1|TRBV7-2|14|TRBD2
CASSGLAGNNEQFF
>NA|TRBJ2-1|TRBV11-2|17|NA
CASSLAGRMSSYNEQFF
>NA|TRBJ1-1|TRBV19|15|TRBD1
CASSLTYAGGTEAFF
>once|TRBJ1-1|TRBV29-1|14|NA
CSVRHPGANTEAFF
>NA|TRBJ2-1|TRBV7-2|13|NA
CASSLTRIDEQFF
>NA|TRBJ1-2|TRBV7-2|13|TRBD1
CASSYQGARGYTF
>NA|TRBJ2-1|TRBV7-9|15|TRBD2
CASSLSGGPPGEQFF
>NA|TRBJ2-7|TRBV29-1|13|TRBD1
CSVMTGIAYEQYF
>NA|TRBJ1-4|TRBV28|14|TRBD1
CASRPDRRNEKLFF
>NA|TRBJ1-2|TRBV29-1|12|NA
CSVVLANYGYTF
>NA|TRBJ1-4|TRBV7-7|14|NA
CASSLAGAGEKLFF
>NA|TRBJ2-1|TRBV5-4|14|TRBD2
CASSSQRGYNEQFF
>NA|TRBJ2-7|TRBV28|15|TRBD2
CASSFGLAGPYEQYF
>once|TRBJ2-4|TRBV2|15|TRBD2
CASSEIPSGKNIQYF
>NA|TRBJ1-3|TRBV5-1|14|NA
CASSLSPAGNTIYF